Listed below are T cell receptor beta chains from one sample, sequenced in a study of blood T cell repertoires in COVID-19. The repertoire was sequenced with immunoSEQ multiplex PCR; TCRdb's copy has only in-frame clones and lacks some. Found here are about 14,000 clones, around 85% of them singletons; the top ten hold under 30%. The specimen sequenced was peripheral blood. The receptors derive from a human donor in a cohort sampled during active COVID-19. Both conserved end residues are part of each CDR3. The order of the fields is V gene, D gene, J gene, clone size, CDR3 DNA, CDR3 protein. A D gene is named only where the DNA matches it firmly. The listing skips clone size in some rows; elsewhere it reads once, few, many or a size class.

v_gene: TRBV3-1/TRBV3-2; d_gene: NA; j_gene: TRBJ1-1; abundance: NA; CDR3nt: TGTGCCAGCAGTTTTACAGGGAACGAAGCTTTCTTT; CDR3aa: CASSFTGNEAFF
v_gene: TRBV4-1; d_gene: NA; j_gene: TRBJ1-2; abundance: NA; CDR3nt: TGCGCCAGCAGCCAAGATCCGGGGGGCCCGAACTATGGCTACACCTTC; CDR3aa: CASSQDPGGPNYGYTF
v_gene: TRBV6-5; d_gene: NA; j_gene: TRBJ2-1; abundance: NA; CDR3nt: TGTGCCAGTCAGTCGGACTTCACCAATGAGCAGTTCTTC; CDR3aa: CASQSDFTNEQFF
v_gene: TRBV6-5; d_gene: TRBD2; j_gene: TRBJ2-1; abundance: NA; CDR3nt: TGTGCCAGCAGTTACGGCGGGGGAAGAGTCTTC; CDR3aa: CASSYGGGRVF
v_gene: TRBV5-1; d_gene: TRBD2; j_gene: TRBJ2-3; abundance: NA; CDR3nt: TGCGCCAGCAGCCCGGGACTAGCGGGAGATGGAGATACGCAGTATTTT; CDR3aa: CASSPGLAGDGDTQYF
v_gene: TRBV7-9; d_gene: NA; j_gene: TRBJ1-1; abundance: NA; CDR3nt: TGTGCCAGCAGCCGCGAGGCAACGAACACTGAAGCTTTCTTT; CDR3aa: CASSREATNTEAFF
v_gene: TRBV28; d_gene: TRBD2; j_gene: TRBJ2-7; abundance: NA; CDR3nt: TGTGCCAGCAGTTTGCTAGCGGGATCCTACGAGCAGTACTTC; CDR3aa: CASSLLAGSYEQYF
v_gene: TRBV6-2/TRBV6-3; d_gene: NA; j_gene: TRBJ1-6; abundance: NA; CDR3nt: TGTGCCAGCAGCCCCCTCGGGGGGGTGAATTCACCCCTCCACTTT; CDR3aa: CASSPLGGVNSPLHF
v_gene: TRBV28; d_gene: TRBD1; j_gene: TRBJ1-2; abundance: NA; CDR3nt: TGTGCCAGCACCCCCCCGGGACAGGGTGTCAACTATGGCTACACCTTC; CDR3aa: CASTPPGQGVNYGYTF
v_gene: TRBV20-1; d_gene: NA; j_gene: TRBJ2-7; abundance: many; CDR3nt: TGCAGTGCTAGTGAAAGGAGGGCCGTCTACGAGCAGTACTTC; CDR3aa: CSASERRAVYEQYF
v_gene: TRBV7-6; d_gene: TRBD2; j_gene: TRBJ2-2; abundance: once; CDR3nt: TGTGCCAGCAGATCCCTAGCGGAAAACACCGGGGAGCTGTTTTTT; CDR3aa: CASRSLAENTGELFF
v_gene: TRBV12-5; d_gene: TRBD1; j_gene: TRBJ2-3; abundance: once; CDR3nt: TGTGCTAGTGGTTTGGGGGGACAGGGGGCTGCAGATACGCAGTATTTT; CDR3aa: CASGLGGQGAADTQYF
v_gene: TRBV6-2/TRBV6-3; d_gene: TRBD1; j_gene: TRBJ2-1; abundance: NA; CDR3nt: TGTGCCAGCAGTTACCCCGACAGGGGACCTTACAATGAGCAGTTCTTC; CDR3aa: CASSYPDRGPYNEQFF
v_gene: TRBV7-6; d_gene: NA; j_gene: TRBJ2-1; abundance: many; CDR3nt: TGTGCCAGCAGCTCAGTGGCCCCTTTGAATGAGCAGTTCTTC; CDR3aa: CASSSVAPLNEQFF
v_gene: TRBV7-9; d_gene: NA; j_gene: TRBJ1-5; abundance: once; CDR3nt: TGTGCCAGCAGCTTGGATATTAGCCAGCCCCAGCATTTT; CDR3aa: CASSLDISQPQHF
v_gene: TRBV9; d_gene: NA; j_gene: TRBJ1-1; abundance: once; CDR3nt: TGTGCCAGCAGCCCCATGTACACTGAAGCTTTCTTT; CDR3aa: CASSPMYTEAFF
v_gene: TRBV30; d_gene: NA; j_gene: TRBJ1-3; abundance: NA; CDR3nt: TGTGCCTGGGGGCAAACTTGGGGAAACACCATATATTTT; CDR3aa: CAWGQTWGNTIYF
v_gene: TRBV7-2; d_gene: NA; j_gene: TRBJ2-1; abundance: NA; CDR3nt: TGTGCCAGCAGCTTAGTTCTAGGGGGTGGTAATGAGCAGTTCTTC; CDR3aa: CASSLVLGGGNEQFF
v_gene: TRBV9; d_gene: TRBD1; j_gene: TRBJ2-5; abundance: NA; CDR3nt: TGTGCCAGCAGCGCCGGAGACAGGGTCCAAGAGACCCAGTACTTC; CDR3aa: CASSAGDRVQETQYF
v_gene: TRBV7-8; d_gene: TRBD2; j_gene: TRBJ2-7; abundance: NA; CDR3nt: TGTGCCAGCAGCTTAGGGGGACTAGCGGGGTCCTACGAGCAGTACTTC; CDR3aa: CASSLGGLAGSYEQYF